This record covers a single T cell receptor (beta chain). Its specificity is unknown. The data originate from a study of blood T cells in healthy people across ages. The study's findings and limits: Long-lived donors carried more naive CD4+ cells and greater diversity than aged donors.

With a J-beta primer mix and a sample-barcoded 5' primer, a second PCR ran 7 to 11 cycles. TCRdb passed the 5' RACE reads through MiXCR, listing each CDR3 protein once. The data show 800,000 to 900,000 distinct CDR3 sequences, with around 68% seen just once and 25% to 35% held by the top ten. Samples had at least 6 million PBMCs isolated from them. CDR3 length: 15 residues. Trimming cost V 0 bases and J 5 bases; bases outside gene matches: 3. CDR1 is SGDLS, CDR2 YYNGEE, per germline. This chain links TRBV9 with TRBJ2-5, with 11 bases fitting TRBD2. The sequenced sample consisted of blood. The sequence came from a man aged 30 to 39 in good health. The CDR3 loop reads CASSVVAGGVETQYF. CDR3 bases: TGTGCCAGCAGCGTAGTAGCGGGAGGGGTCGAGACCCAGTACTTC.